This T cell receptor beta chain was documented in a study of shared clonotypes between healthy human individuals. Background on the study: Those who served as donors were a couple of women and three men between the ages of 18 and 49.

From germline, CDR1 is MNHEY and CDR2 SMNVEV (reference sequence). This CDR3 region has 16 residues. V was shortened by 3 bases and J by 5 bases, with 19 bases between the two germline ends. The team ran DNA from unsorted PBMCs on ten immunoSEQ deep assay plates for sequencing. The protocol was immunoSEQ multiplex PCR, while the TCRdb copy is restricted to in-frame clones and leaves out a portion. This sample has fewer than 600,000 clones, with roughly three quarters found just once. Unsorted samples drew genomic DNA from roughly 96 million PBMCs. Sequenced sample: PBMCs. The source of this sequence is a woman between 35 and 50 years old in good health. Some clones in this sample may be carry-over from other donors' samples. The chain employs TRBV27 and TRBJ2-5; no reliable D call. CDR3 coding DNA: TGTGCCAGCAGTTTCCTCCGGCCCGGTTTGTGGGAGACCCAGTACTTC. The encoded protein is CASSFLRPGLWETQYF.